This T cell receptor beta chain comes out of a study of siplizumab effects on memory and regulatory T cells. Sequenced by immunoSEQ multiplex PCR; TCRdb stores in-frame clones only, minus some. This sample yields 90,000 to 120,000 clones, of which 94% are seen a single time; roughly 0.6% belongs to the top ten. Germline V gives CDR1 WNHNN, CDR2 SYGVQD (reference sequence). The CDR3 is 17 amino acids. V shed 7 bases, J shed 15 bases, and the junction held 26 bases outside the gene matches. The clonotype comes from a human donor in good health. Sequencing used Tregs sorted from blood. The chain is built from TRBV10-1 and TRBJ2-1, with 8 bases that match TRBD2. The CDR3 sequence: CASTKNPLSSERERMFF. CDR3 coding DNA: TGCGCCAGCACTAAGAACCCTCTGTCTAGTGAGCGGGAGAGAATGTTCTTC.